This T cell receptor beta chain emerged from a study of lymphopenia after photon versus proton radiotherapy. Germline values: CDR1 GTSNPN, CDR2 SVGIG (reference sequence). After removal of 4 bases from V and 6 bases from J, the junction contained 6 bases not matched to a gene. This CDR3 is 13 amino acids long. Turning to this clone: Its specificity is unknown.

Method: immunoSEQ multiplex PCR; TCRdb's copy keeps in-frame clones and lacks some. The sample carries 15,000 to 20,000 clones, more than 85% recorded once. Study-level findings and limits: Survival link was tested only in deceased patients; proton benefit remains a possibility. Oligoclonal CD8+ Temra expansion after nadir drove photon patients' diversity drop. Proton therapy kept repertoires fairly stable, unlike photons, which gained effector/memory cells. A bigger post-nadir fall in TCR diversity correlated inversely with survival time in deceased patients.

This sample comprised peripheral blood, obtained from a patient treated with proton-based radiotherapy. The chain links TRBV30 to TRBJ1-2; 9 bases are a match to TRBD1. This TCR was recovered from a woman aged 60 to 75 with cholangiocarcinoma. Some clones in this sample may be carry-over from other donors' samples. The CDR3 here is CAWMRQGGNGYTF. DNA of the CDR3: TGTGCCTGGATGCGACAGGGGGGAAATGGCTACACCTTC.